This T cell receptor beta chain emerged from a study of long-term antiretroviral therapy in people with HIV (dated 2022 in TCRdb). At the level of the whole study: The earliest samples were collected roughly a decade before the 2015 WHO recommendation for immediate ART, at a time when ART was usually postponed until CD4 counts fell. A retrospective serial study tested whether changes in peripheral blood TRB repertoire composition and diversity were associated with ART initiation and durable HIV suppression. A total of 192 cryopreserved PBMC samples came from around 30 adults with confirmed HIV infection and were collected serially over a mean of around 6 years (range 1-12). About 35% of the 30 participants with HIV were female. No cross-contamination during QIAcube processing was shown when test extractions of a monoclonal T-cell line were performed alongside about 33 polyclonal samples.

Inclusion was restricted to participants for whom at least one PBMC sample before ART initiation and at least two post-ART samples were available. Every participant with HIV received treatment in the United States of America. Before DNA extraction, cryopreserved samples of roughly 0.9-11 million PBMC were thawed and then washed. At the time of the earliest PBMC sample for each participant with HIV, ages ranged from roughly 23 to 55 years. Each participant contributed PBMC samples from 1-4 timepoints before ART initiation and 2-8 timepoints after ART initiation, with a median of 7 samples. Serial HIV viral load, CD4+ T-cell count, ART history and demographic data were obtained for every participant. Using a Qiagen kit on a QIAcube, genomic DNA was extracted from unsorted PBMC, with samples processed in batches of 12. What the work shows at the level of the full study, not this receptor alone: No data were available on ART adherence, viral resistance or therapy changes, limiting inferences about post-ART repertoire changes. The samples were dated from about 2003 to 2017, and the ART regimens that were used may be less effective than current ART regimens. The repertoire was dominated across all time points by expanded TRB clones identified before ART initiation, although this dominance was seen to fluctuate and to decrease in many PLHIV after ART. Because cell numbers in pre-ART samples were limited, unsorted PBMC were profiled instead of sorted CD4+ and CD8+ T cells. Starting ART was linked to a significant rise in TRB diversity, yet even after long-term ART the diversity remained significantly lower than in transplant donor controls. Since PBMC availability was limited, sequencing covered only the TCR beta chain, with no alpha chain pairing. Compared with controls, HIV repertoires had narrower CDR3 length ranges, and the network structure pointed to an antigen-experienced repertoire that shifted only slightly toward naive after ART.

The immunoSEQ hsTCRB v3.0 assay was used at survey level resolution for TRB variable region sequencing. A depth of roughly 35,000-50,000 T-cell genomes per sample was targeted for TRB sequencing. Pooled TRB libraries were sequenced on an Illumina MiSeq with a v3 150-cycle kit. Under the source paper's analysis protocol: Repertoire analysis was performed in R inside a reproducible Nextflow workflow that covered QC, data transformation and analysis. Custom analyses were implemented in LymphoSeq2, an R package for AIRR-Seq data exploration. A handful of samples that produced fewer than 5000 total TRB sequences were removed, so 150 to 200 HIV repertoires were analyzed. Among the 188 retained HIV repertoires, 55 to 65 were collected before ART initiation and fewer than 150 were collected after ART initiation. Repertoires were downsampled to 5000 TRB nucleotide sequences, with summary statistics averaged over 100 downsampling iterations. TRB sequences were retained for analysis only if CDR3 regions of at least seven amino acids were present. Two measures captured diversity: a Shannon entropy-derived clonality score and the Gini coefficient. In the repertoire networks, any two of the top 5000 CDR3 amino acid sequences were linked whenever the two sequences differed by an edit distance of one. For TRB CDR3 amino acid sequences, antigen specificity groups and MHC restriction were predicted with GLIPH2. To flag known CMV, EBV, HIV or tissue antigen associations, CDR3 amino acid sequences were matched against VDJdb and McPAS-TCR. Pre-ART, post-ART and control groups were compared with Wilcoxon signed-rank tests and Holm-Bonferroni correction. TCRdb took this table from immuneACCESS and kept in-frame rearrangements with V and J called. Such tables lack part of the clones; where checked against another copy, unresolved V genes explain under half of the gap, and the rest is unexplained. The V and J calls and clone size come from that table; D and trimming were worked out from the DNA. The sample table records about 23,000 clones; roughly 88% of these occur just once. The top ten clones comprise 6.4% of the sample.

This clone was found once. Its target antigen remains unknown. No much larger clone is present one base from it, and per-base qualities are unavailable. The CDR3 covers 16 residues, taking in both the cysteine and the phenylalanine. The sequence is cut down to CDR3 DNA, 48 bases in frame from base 1. Deletion took 3 bases off V and 2 bases off J, with a span of 17 bases between the germline ends. This sequence uses TRBV23-1 and TRBJ2-7; D gene: possibly TRBD1, on 6 matching bases. TRBV23-1 is designated an ORF whose function remains uncertain. The sequence derives from a man aged 55 to 69 with HIV. The input for sequencing was unsorted PBMCs, taken 0.6 years after starting antiretroviral therapy. The CDR3 is CASSHYVDSNPYEQYF. In nucleotide form, the sequence is TGCGCCAGCAGTCACTATGTGGACAGCAACCCCTACGAGCAGTACTTC.